Shown below are 17 T cell receptor beta chains from a single sample sequenced in a study of cytomegalovirus exposure and HLA in healthy donors. PCR amplification relied on 60 Vbeta primers (plus 13 Jbeta primers). Sequencing was performed with immunoSEQ multiplex PCR; in TCRdb, only in-frame clones are kept and a portion is missing. The sample records over 100,000 clones, more than 75% being singletons. Material: PBMCs. The receptors originated from a woman aged 50 to 60 in good health and CMV-seropositive.

The rearrangement uses TRBV19 and TRBJ1-5; 10 nucleotides line up with TRBD1. The junction had 8 bases not matched to a gene; V was cut back by 2 bases and J by 4 bases. This CDR3 spans 17 amino acids. The germline V gene encodes CDR1 LNHDA and CDR2 SQIVND (reference sequence). The CDR3 spells CASSIKPRTGGNQPQHF. CDR3 bases: TGTGCCAGTAGTATAAAACCCAGGACAGGGGGAAATCAGCCCCAGCATTTT. The full variable domain, its missing parts supplied by reference TRBV19 and TRBJ1-5, is DGGITQSPKYLFRKEGQNVTLSCEQNLNHDAMYWYRQDPGQGLRLIYYSQIVNDFQKGDIAEGYSVSREKKESFPLTVTSAQKNPTAFYLCASSIKPRTGGNQPQHFGDGTRLSIL.

As DNA, the CDR3 is TGTGCCAGCTCCCACGGACAGGGCAACACCGGGGAGCTGTTTTTT. It is translated as CASSHGQGNTGELFF. The chain couples TRBV18 to TRBJ2-2; 8 bases are a match to TRBD1. The CDR3 runs to 15 residues. CDR1 is KGHSH and CDR2 is LQKENI in the germline V gene. V gave up 6 bases and J gave up 2 bases; unmatched junction bases: 5.

This chain connects TRBV5-1 to TRBJ1-5, with TRBD1 matching 8 bases. With 4 bases clipped from V and 6 bases from J, the junction kept 3 bases outside the gene matches. The CDR3 has 13 amino acids. The germline gives CDR1 SGHRS, CDR2 YFSETQ. The CDR3 loop is CASSPGTGQPQHF. Here the CDR3 DNA reads TGCGCCAGCAGCCCCGGGACAGGTCAGCCCCAGCATTTT.

A remark on this clone: The same CDR3 can be traced to other DNA sequences in this sample. This chain joins TRBV18 and TRBJ1-2; 7 bases match TRBD1. The CDR3 is 13 amino acids. Germline-derived CDR1 and CDR2 are KGHSH and LQKENI. V gave up 6 bases and J gave up 4 bases; unmatched junction bases: 5. This chain's CDR3 is CASSPRDSYGYTF. Written as DNA, the CDR3 is TGTGCCAGCTCCCCGCGGGACAGCTATGGCTACACCTTC.

The genes are TRBV5-4 and TRBJ2-1, with D possibly being TRBD2 (5 bases). The germline V gene encodes CDR1 SGHNT and CDR2 YYREEE (reference sequence). CDR3 length: 15 residues. V shed 4 bases and J shed 7 bases, with 18 bases lying between them. The CDR3 region has the DNA TGTGCCAGCAGCCCCGCCGGAGGCAGGTGGAATGAGCAGTTCTTC. This sequence encodes CASSPAGGRWNEQFF.

The V call is TRBV27, the J call TRBJ2-6, with 8 nucleotides matching TRBD2. From germline, CDR1 is MNHEY and CDR2 SMNVEV (reference sequence). The CDR3 runs to 17 residues. Trimming cost V 5 bases and J 0 bases; bases outside gene matches: 6. For the CDR3, the DNA is TGTGCCAGCAGTGAGCTAGCGGGCCCCTCTGGGGCCAACGTCCTGACTTTC. Translated: CASSELAGPSGANVLTF.

This chain links TRBV7-9 with TRBJ2-1; 10 nucleotides align to TRBD2. The V gene's germline CDR1 is SEHNR and CDR2 FQNEAQ (reference sequence). This CDR3 is built from 15 residues. The V and J ends lost 3 bases and 2 bases, in that order; junction bases with no gene match: 1. CDR3 sequence: CASSLSGRAYNEQFF. The CDR3 DNA reads as TGTGCCAGCAGCTTGAGCGGGAGGGCCTACAATGAGCAGTTCTTC.

This chain uses TRBV5-8 with TRBJ2-7; TRBD2 matches at 9 bases. The trim removed 3 bases at V and 5 bases at J, leaving 18 bases unmatched. Germline-derived CDR1 and CDR2 are SGHTS and YDEGEE. The CDR3 is 18 amino acids. The CDR3 bases are TGTGCCAGCAGCTCCTACGATAGCGGGAGTGTCTTTGGGAACGAGCAGTACTTC. As protein: CASSSYDSGSVFGNEQYF.

The J gene is TRBJ1-1, the V gene TRBV13; 7 bases agree with TRBD1. This CDR3 contains 15 residues. Trimming cost V 0 bases and J 5 bases; bases outside gene matches: 6. Germline V gene sequence: CDR1 PRHDT, CDR2 FYEKMQ (reference sequence). CDR3 sequence (DNA): TGTGCCAGCAGCTTAGGCGACAGGGATGTGACTGAAGCTTTCTTT. Translating gives CASSLGDRDVTEAFF. The whole variable domain, filled in from reference TRBV13 and TRBJ1-1, reads AAGVIQSPRHLIKEKRETATLKCYPIPRHDTVYWYQQGPGQDPQFLISFYEKMQSDKGSIPDRFSAQQFSDYHSELNMSSLELGDSALYFCASSLGDRDVTEAFFGQGTRLTVV.

The rearrangement links TRBV28 to TRBJ2-1; 10 nucleotides match TRBD2. The germline CDR1 and CDR2 sequences are MDHEN and SYDVKM. This CDR3 contains 17 residues. Trimming at V came to 6 bases and at J to 6 bases, leaving 14 bases not matched to a gene. The CDR3 protein is CASRVPQGLATSNEQFF. The CDR3 region has the DNA TGTGCCAGCAGGGTTCCCCAGGGACTAGCGACAAGCAATGAGCAGTTCTTC.

The rearrangement uses TRBV2 and TRBJ2-7; 9 nucleotides align to TRBD1. The CDR3 is 15 amino acids. V lost 4 bases and J lost 4; bases outside the gene matches: 8. The germline CDR1 and CDR2 sequences are SNHLY and FYNNEI. CDR3 nucleotide sequence: TGTGCCAGCAGTGGGAGGGACAGGGAAATTTACGAGCAGTACTTC. Translating gives CASSGRDREIYEQYF.

The gene calls are TRBV28 and TRBJ1-3; no reliable D call. Trimming removed 5 bases at V and 1 base at J, with 12 bases between. Germline loops: CDR1 MDHEN, CDR2 SYDVKM. The CDR3 sequence is 15 residues long. In nucleotides, the CDR3 is TGTGCCAGCAGTCCCCCGGGGAGGTCTGGAAACACCATATATTTT. It translates to CASSPPGRSGNTIYF.

The chain recombines TRBV9 with TRBJ2-2; 11 nucleotides align to TRBD2. Germline V lookup: CDR1 SGDLS, CDR2 YYNGEE. The CDR3 runs to 15 residues. With 4 bases clipped from V and 3 bases from J, the junction kept 2 bases outside the gene matches. The CDR3, as DNA: TGTGCCAGCAGCATTAGCGGGAGGGACACCGGGGAGCTGTTTTTT. This gives the protein CASSISGRDTGELFF.

V and J are TRBV13 and TRBJ2-7; TRBD1 might be the D (6 bases). This CDR3 spans 15 amino acids. Trimming removed 0 bases from V and 2 bases from J, with 11 bases in between. Germline assignment: CDR1 PRHDT and CDR2 FYEKMQ (reference sequence). CDR3 DNA sequence: TGTGCCAGCAGCTTAGGCTGGGGGCCTACCTACGAGCAGTACTTC. This gives the protein CASSLGWGPTYEQYF.

The chain has TRBV4-3 and TRBJ1-3; 10 positions match TRBD1. The length of the CDR3 is 19 residues. The V segment lost 0 bases and the J segment 4 bases; nucleotides outside the gene matches: 12. Germline values: CDR1 LGHNA, CDR2 YSLEER. Written as DNA, the CDR3 is TGCGCCAGCAGCCAAGATCTCTTGACAGGGGGCGAACGCGGAAACACCATATATTTT. Translating it yields CASSQDLLTGGERGNTIYF.

The J gene is TRBJ1-4, the V gene TRBV13; D possibly corresponds to TRBD1 (6 bases). Trimming stripped 3 bases from V and 4 bases from J, with 12 bases between. In germline, CDR1 is PRHDT, CDR2 FYEKMQ (reference sequence). The CDR3 length is 15 residues. The CDR3 nucleotides read TGTGCCAGCAGCTTCTTGGGGGCCGGTAATGAAAAACTGTTTTTT. This encodes CASSFLGAGNEKLFF.

The chain uses TRBV7-2 and TRBJ1-5, with 8 bases identical to TRBD1. Looked up from germline, CDR1 is SGHTA and CDR2 is FQGNSA. The J segment lost 1 base and the V segment lost 4 bases, leaving 3 bases of the junction unmatched. The CDR3 totals 15 residues. CDR3 amino acids: CASSSRTGSNQPQHF. In nucleotides, the CDR3 is TGTGCCAGCAGCTCCAGGACAGGGAGCAATCAGCCCCAGCATTTT.